This T cell receptor (beta chain) is drawn from a study of blood T cell repertoires in COVID-19. Study context: T cells, B-cell-depleted T cells, or PBMCs provided the cDNA or gDNA that served as material.

Some clones are missing from TCRdb's copy, which holds only in-frame ones; the method was immunoSEQ multiplex PCR. This repertoire shows around 380,000 clones, about 80% found once; its top ten account for more than 1%. Losses at the gene ends were 2 bases for V and 5 bases for J; bases not matched to a gene: 2. The germline CDR1 and CDR2 sequences are SGHAT and FQNNGV. The CDR3 extends over 13 amino acids. The J gene is TRBJ2-5, the V gene TRBV11-2, with 7 nucleotides matching TRBD2. The sequenced material came from peripheral blood. The receptor was derived from a human donor with acute or convalescent COVID-19. The donor label of this sample is uncertain. As DNA, the CDR3 is TGTGCCAGCAGCTTATACGGGGGGGAGACCCAGTACTTC. This gives the protein CASSLYGGETQYF.